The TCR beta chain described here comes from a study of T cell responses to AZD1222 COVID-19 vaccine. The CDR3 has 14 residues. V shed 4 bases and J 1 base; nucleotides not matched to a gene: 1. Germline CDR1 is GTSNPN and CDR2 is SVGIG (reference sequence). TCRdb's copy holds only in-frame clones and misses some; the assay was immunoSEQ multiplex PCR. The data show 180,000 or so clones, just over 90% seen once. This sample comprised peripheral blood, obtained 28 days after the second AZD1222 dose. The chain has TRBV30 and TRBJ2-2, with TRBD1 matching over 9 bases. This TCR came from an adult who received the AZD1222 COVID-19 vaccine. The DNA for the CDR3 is TGTGCCTGGAACAGGGGGCGGAACACCGGGGAGCTGTTTTTT. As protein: CAWNRGRNTGELFF.